This T cell receptor beta chain stems from a study of blood T cells in healthy people across ages. A remark on this clonotype: As yet, its antigen is unknown.

Whole-study results and caveats: Without sorted subsets, naive and antigen-experienced compartments could not be conclusively compared.

A sample-barcoded 5' primer and a J-beta primer mix were used in a second PCR of roughly 7 to 12 cycles. TCRdb fed the 5' RACE reads into MiXCR, producing one record per CDR3 protein. Of approximately 680,000 distinct CDR3 sequences listed, about 30% are singletons. The CDR3 runs to 14 residues. Per the germline V gene, CDR1 is SGHRS and CDR2 is YFSETQ. The V and J ends lost 4 bases and 6 bases respectively, with 14 bases between them. This rearrangement joins TRBV5-1 to TRBJ1-5; perhaps TRBD1 as D (5 bases). The sequence was collected from a woman older than 75 in good health. The specimen sequenced was blood. The CDR3 bases are TGCGCCAGCAGCCCGAAGCAGGGATCTCAGCCCCAGCATTTT. Translated: CASSPKQGSQPQHF.